Below, one TCR beta chain is given with its context. As yet, its antigen is unknown. V lost 6 bases and J lost 6, with 14 bases in between. CDR3 length: 14 amino acids. Per the germline V gene, CDR1 is MNHEY and CDR2 is SVGAGI. The data were taken from a study of Ad26.COV2.S vaccination and SARS-CoV-2 variants. Findings and caveats of the study: Participants in the vaccine arm had higher spike-specific TCR breadth; placebo recipients had lower. The TCR breadth and depth analyses may have produced an underestimate of total T cell responses. Similar non-spike TCR breadth was observed in recipients of vaccine and of placebo.

Libraries were prepared by immunoSEQ multiplex PCR; TCRdb keeps only in-frame clonotypes and omits some of them. The sample lists tens of thousands of clones, approximately 86% occurring once. Sequenced here: peripheral blood, sampled after recovery from COVID-19. The TCR originated in a human donor who had recovered from COVID-19. The chain links TRBV6-5 to TRBJ2-2, with no clear D. DNA of the CDR3: TGTGCCAGCAGCAACCGAGGAAGTCCCGGGGAGCTGTTTTTT. Residues: CASSNRGSPGELFF.